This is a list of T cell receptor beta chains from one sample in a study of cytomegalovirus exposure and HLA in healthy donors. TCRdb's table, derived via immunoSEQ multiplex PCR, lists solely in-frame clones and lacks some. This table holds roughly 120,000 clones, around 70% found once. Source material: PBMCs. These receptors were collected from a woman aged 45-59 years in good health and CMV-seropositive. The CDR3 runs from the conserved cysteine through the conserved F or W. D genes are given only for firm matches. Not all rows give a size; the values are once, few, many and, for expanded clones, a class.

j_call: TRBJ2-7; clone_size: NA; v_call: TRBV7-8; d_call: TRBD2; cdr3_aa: CASSLRRTSGVIYEQYF; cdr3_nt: TGTGCCAGCAGCTTAAGGAGGACTAGCGGGGTGATCTACGAGCAGTACTTC
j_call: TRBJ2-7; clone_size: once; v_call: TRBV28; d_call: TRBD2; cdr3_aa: CASSPLAGSYEQYF; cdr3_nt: TGTGCCAGCAGTCCACTAGCGGGATCCTACGAGCAGTACTTC
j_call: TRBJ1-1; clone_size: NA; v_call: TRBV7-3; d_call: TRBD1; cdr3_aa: CASSPGQAYTEAFF; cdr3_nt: TGTGCCAGCAGCCCCGGACAGGCTTATACTGAAGCTTTCTTT
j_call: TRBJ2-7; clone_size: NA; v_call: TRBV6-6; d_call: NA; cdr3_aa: CASSGGERKYF; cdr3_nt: TGTGCCAGCAGTGGAGGGGAGAGGAAGTACTTC
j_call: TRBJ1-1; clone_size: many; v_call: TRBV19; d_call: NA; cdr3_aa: CASTRGTQMNTEAFF; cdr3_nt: TGTGCCAGTACCCGAGGGACTCAGATGAACACTGAAGCTTTCTTT
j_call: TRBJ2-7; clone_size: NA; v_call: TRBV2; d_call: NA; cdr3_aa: CASSEMGTSFKYF; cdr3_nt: TGTGCCAGCAGTGAAATGGGGACAAGTTTTAAGTACTTC
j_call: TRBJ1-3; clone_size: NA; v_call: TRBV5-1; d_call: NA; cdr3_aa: CASSLGGGQDTIYF; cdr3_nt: TGCGCCAGCAGCTTGGGGGGGGGCCAGGACACCATATATTTT
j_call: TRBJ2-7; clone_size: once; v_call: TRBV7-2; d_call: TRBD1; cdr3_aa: CASSLVEGATYEQYF; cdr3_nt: TGTGCCAGCAGCTTAGTTGAGGGGGCAACCTACGAGCAGTACTTC
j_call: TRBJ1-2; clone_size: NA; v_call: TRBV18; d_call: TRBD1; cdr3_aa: CASSTLGQGNYGYTF; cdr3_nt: TGTGCCAGCTCAACCCTCGGACAGGGTAACTATGGCTACACCTTC
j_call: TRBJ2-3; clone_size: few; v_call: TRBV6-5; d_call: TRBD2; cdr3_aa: CASRSSGLTDTQYF; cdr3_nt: TGTGCCAGCAGGTCTAGCGGACTCACAGATACGCAGTATTTT
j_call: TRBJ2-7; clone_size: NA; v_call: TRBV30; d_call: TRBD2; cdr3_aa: CAWSVERERYEQYF; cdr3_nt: TGTGCCTGGAGTGTCGAGCGGGAGCGCTACGAGCAGTACTTC
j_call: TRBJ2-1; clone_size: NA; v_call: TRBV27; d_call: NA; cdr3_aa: CASSLMTSNEQFF; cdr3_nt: TGTGCCAGCAGTTTAATGACTAGTAATGAGCAGTTCTTC
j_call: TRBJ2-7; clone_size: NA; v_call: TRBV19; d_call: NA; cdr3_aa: CASSNSGPYEQYF; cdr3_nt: TGTGCCAGTAGTAACAGTGGGCCCTACGAGCAGTACTTC
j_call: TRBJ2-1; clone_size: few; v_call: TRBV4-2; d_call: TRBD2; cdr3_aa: CASSQDGRGLARDEQFF; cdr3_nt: TGTGCCAGCAGCCAAGACGGCCGGGGACTAGCGAGAGATGAGCAGTTCTTC
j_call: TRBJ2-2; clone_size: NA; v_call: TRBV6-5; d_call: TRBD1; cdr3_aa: CASSRDTGGTGELFF; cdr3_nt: TGTGCCAGCAGTCGGGATACAGGGGGCACCGGGGAGCTGTTTTTT
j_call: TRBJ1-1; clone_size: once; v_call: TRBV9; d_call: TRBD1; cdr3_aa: CASSAGQVNTEAFF; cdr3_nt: TGTGCCAGCAGCGCTGGACAGGTAAACACTGAAGCTTTCTTT
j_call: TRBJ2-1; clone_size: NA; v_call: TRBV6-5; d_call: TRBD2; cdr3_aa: CASRPTSGAYNEQFF; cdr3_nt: TGTGCCAGCAGACCTACTAGCGGGGCCTACAATGAGCAGTTCTTC
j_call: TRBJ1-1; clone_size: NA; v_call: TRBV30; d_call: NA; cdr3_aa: CAWSVPGLDTEAFF; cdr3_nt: TGTGCCTGGAGTGTACCGGGTTTGGACACTGAAGCTTTCTTT
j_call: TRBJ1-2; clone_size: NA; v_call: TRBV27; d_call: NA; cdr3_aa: CASSFSGGAYGYTF; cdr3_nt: TGTGCCAGCAGTTTCAGCGGCGGAGCCTATGGCTACACCTTC
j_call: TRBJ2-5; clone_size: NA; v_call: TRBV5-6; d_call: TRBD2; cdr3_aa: CASSSTSAANEFQETQYF; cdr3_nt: TGTGCCAGCAGCTCCACTAGCGCGGCTAACGAATTTCAAGAGACCCAGTACTTC
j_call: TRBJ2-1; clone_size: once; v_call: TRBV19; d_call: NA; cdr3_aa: CASRLQGFDEQFF; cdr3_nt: TGTGCCAGTAGATTACAGGGTTTCGATGAGCAGTTCTTC
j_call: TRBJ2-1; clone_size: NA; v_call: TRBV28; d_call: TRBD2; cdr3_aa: CASSGSGSRRDEQFF; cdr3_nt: TGTGCCAGCAGTGGTAGCGGGAGTCGTCGGGATGAGCAGTTCTTC
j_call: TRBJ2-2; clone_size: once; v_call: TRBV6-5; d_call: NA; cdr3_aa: CASSYDSGTGELFF; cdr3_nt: TGTGCCAGCAGTTACGATTCGGGCACCGGGGAGCTGTTTTTT